This T cell receptor (beta chain) is from a study of cytomegalovirus exposure and HLA in healthy donors. Whole-study results and caveats: Cytomegalovirus-associated TCR beta chains were listed, numbering more than 150.

PCR employed 60 Vbeta and 13 Jbeta primers. Using immunoSEQ multiplex PCR, the repertoire was profiled, and TCRdb retains in-frame clones only, with some absent. Of about 120,000 clones listed, approximately 81% are singletons. Turning to this clone: Its matching antigen is unknown.

The CDR3 has 11 residues. The germline CDR1 and CDR2 sequences are SNHLY and FYNNEI. Sequencing used PBMCs. This sequence was found in a woman aged 25 to 39 in good health and CMV-seronegative. This rearrangement joins TRBV2 to TRBJ2-5; TRBD1 might be the D (5 bases). Near its end, the DNA agrees better with TRBJ2-7, so the J call may be wrong. CDR3 sequence (DNA): TGTGCCAGCGGGGCGGACTACGAGCAGTACTTC. It specifies CASGADYEQYF.